This T cell receptor beta chain comes out of a study of post-analysis software for immune sequencing data. Across the whole study: Clinical courses comprised relapsing-remitting, secondary progressive and progressive-relapsing multiple sclerosis.

Remarks on this clonotype: Its target is not known.

The germline V gene has CDR1 LGHDT and CDR2 YNNKEL (reference sequence). This CDR3 is built from 9 residues. V was cut by 6 bases and J by 6 bases, with 2 bases left in between. Each TCR beta cDNA library carried unique molecular identifiers. T cells numbering roughly 1 to 10 million yielded cDNA molecules that totaled about 500,000. TCRdb itself ran the PCR reads through MiXCR, one entry per CDR3 protein. Found here are 750,000 to 950,000 distinct CDR3 sequences, approximately 57% of them singletons; the top ten hold approximately 4.5%. Study-level results: In patients, roughly 5 TRBV segments were more frequent than in controls, with TRBV5-6, TRBV5-1 and TRBV20-1 among them. Multiple sclerosis patients had significantly lower normalized Chao1 diversity than controls. Samples prepared in the same batch strongly co-clustered by F measure.

The sequence derives from a girl between 10 and 17 years old with multiple sclerosis. V is TRBV3-1 and J is TRBJ1-2; no firm D call. Specimen: blood. CDR3 loop: CASRDGYTF. The CDR3 DNA sequence: TGTGCCAGCAGGGATGGCTACACCTTC.